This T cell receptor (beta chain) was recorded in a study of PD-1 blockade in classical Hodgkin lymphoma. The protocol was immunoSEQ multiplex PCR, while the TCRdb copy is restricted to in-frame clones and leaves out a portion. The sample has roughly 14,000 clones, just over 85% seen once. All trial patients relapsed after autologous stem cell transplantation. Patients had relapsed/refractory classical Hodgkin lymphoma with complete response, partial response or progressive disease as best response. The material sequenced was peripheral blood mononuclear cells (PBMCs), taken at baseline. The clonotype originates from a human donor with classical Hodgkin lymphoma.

The CDR3 is CASSVSPLSSTLHYGYTF. In nucleotides, the CDR3 is TGTGCCAGTAGTGTATCCCCCTTGAGCTCTACGCTACACTATGGCTACACCTTC. V is TRBV19 and J is TRBJ1-2; no clear D. Deletions cut 5 bases from V and 3 bases from J, with 25 bases between. The CDR3 extends over 18 amino acids. Germline CDR1 and CDR2: LNHDA and SQIVND (reference sequence). Variable domain in full (rest from reference TRBV19 and TRBJ1-2): DGGITQSPKYLFRKEGQNVTLSCEQNLNHDAMYWYRQDPGQGLRLIYYSQIVNDFQKGDIAEGYSVSREKKESFPLTVTSAQKNPTAFYLCASSVSPLSSTLHYGYTFGSGTRLTVV.